This passage covers 24 T cell receptor beta chains from one sample sequenced in a study of CD4 T cells in relation to SARS-CoV-2 and coronaviruses. Antigens of these TCRs are unknown. The assay was immunoSEQ multiplex PCR, and TCRdb's table has in-frame clones only and misses some. The table lists more than 35,000 clones, roughly 80% of them singletons. The material sequenced was memory CD4+ T cells from PBMCs, cultured in vitro. The receptor set was obtained from an adult with COVID-19.

The rearrangement uses TRBV28 and TRBJ2-7; D call uncertain. CDR1 is MDHEN and CDR2 is SYDVKM in the germline V gene. V lost 4 bases to trimming and J lost 2 bases, with 6 bases between them. CDR3 length: 12 amino acids. The CDR3 DNA is TGTGCCAGCAGTTCCAAACCCTACGAGCAGTACTTC. Its protein is CASSSKPYEQYF.

A single count supports this clone. The CDR3 spells CASSPTSGSWNEQFF. The CDR3 DNA follows: TGTGCCAGCAGCCCGACTAGCGGGAGTTGGAATGAGCAGTTCTTC. The chain joins TRBV6-2 or TRBV6-3 to TRBJ2-1, with TRBD2 matching 12 bases. This CDR3 has 15 residues. Germline values: CDR1 MNHEY, CDR2 SVGEGT. Trimming cost V 6 bases and J 7 bases; bases outside gene matches: 7.

The CDR3 loop reads CASSPSTGDYGYTF. In nucleotides, the CDR3 is TGTGCCAGCAGCCCTTCGACAGGCGACTATGGCTACACCTTC. The genes are TRBV28 and TRBJ1-2, with D perhaps TRBD1 (6 bases). Trimming left V 6 bases short and J 3 bases short, with 14 bases between. CDR1 and CDR2 from the germline V gene are MDHEN and SYDVKM. The length of the CDR3 is 14 residues.

This chain joins TRBV3-1 (or the pseudogene TRBV3-2) and TRBJ2-7; 7 nucleotides line up with TRBD1. Germline V gives CDR1 LGHDT, CDR2 YNNKEL (reference sequence). J gave up 2 bases and V 7 bases, and 5 bases lay outside the gene matches. The CDR3 length is 13 residues. The CDR3 DNA is TGTGCCAGCAATGGACAGGAGACCTACGAGCAGTACTTC. Its protein is CASNGQETYEQYF.

The chain recombines TRBV29-1 with TRBJ2-3; 8 bases agree with TRBD1. Trimming took 6 bases from V and 4 from J; bases not matched to a gene: 18. CDR1 is SQVTM, CDR2 ANQGSEA, per germline. The CDR3 extends over 17 amino acids. The CDR3 region is CSVRGGADRGSPDTQYF. The CDR3 DNA sequence: TGCAGCGTCAGAGGAGGGGCTGACAGGGGTTCGCCAGATACGCAGTATTTT.

The sample holds one count of this clone. The rearrangement joins TRBV7-9 to TRBJ1-4, with no clear D. The CDR3 extends over 13 amino acids. Deletions cut 5 bases from V and 8 bases from J, with 12 bases between. Germline assignment: CDR1 SEHNR and CDR2 FQNEAQ (reference sequence). The CDR3 loop reads CASSPRLGEKLFF. CDR3 coding DNA: TGTGCCAGCAGCCCTCGTTTGGGCGAAAAACTGTTTTTT.

J is TRBJ2-3 and V is TRBV28; 7 positions agree with TRBD2. The V gene end was trimmed by 5 bases and the J gene end by 5 bases; junction bases not matched to a gene: 7. Germline assignment: CDR1 MDHEN and CDR2 SYDVKM. The CDR3 totals 14 residues. CDR3 nucleotide sequence: TGTGCCAGCAGTCCAGCGGGAACCGTAGATACGCAGTATTTT. It is translated as CASSPAGTVDTQYF.

V is TRBV7-6 and J is TRBJ2-3; D not resolved. Germline V gene sequence: CDR1 SGHVS, CDR2 FNYEAQ. Trimming cost V 5 bases and J 0 bases, with 15 bases left between them. This CDR3 spans 16 amino acids. CDR3 sequence: CASSPGHHTSTDTQYF. The CDR3, as DNA: TGTGCCAGCAGCCCCGGTCACCATACTAGCACAGATACGCAGTATTTT.

The gene calls are TRBV19 and TRBJ1-5, with D hard to call. CDR1 is LNHDA and CDR2 is SQIVND in the germline V gene (reference sequence). The CDR3 is 15 residues long. V shed 6 bases and J shed 2 bases, with 14 bases lying between them. The CDR3 DNA sequence: TGTGCCAGTAGCAGGAAAACCGTGGGCAATCAGCCCCAGCATTTT. This translates into CASSRKTVGNQPQHF.

J is TRBJ2-2 and V is TRBV5-1; 10 nucleotides align to TRBD2. The CDR3 is made up of 15 amino acids. The V gene's germline CDR1 is SGHRS and CDR2 YFSETQ. Trimming removed 2 bases from V and 6 bases from J; junction bases left unmatched: 4. CDR3 sequence reads: CASSLQREGAGELFF. DNA for the CDR3: TGCGCCAGCAGCTTACAGCGGGAGGGGGCCGGGGAGCTGTTTTTT.

The chain carries TRBV6-6 and TRBJ2-7; 11 bases are shared with TRBD2. There are 15 residues in the CDR3. V shed 4 bases, J shed 0 bases, and the junction held 2 bases outside the gene matches. The V gene's germline CDR1 is MNHNY and CDR2 SVGAGI (reference sequence). CDR3 nucleotide sequence: TGTGCCAGCAGTTCCACTAGCGGGAGCTCCTACGAGCAGTACTTC. Translating gives CASSSTSGSSYEQYF.

The chain has TRBV6-4 and TRBJ2-2; no clear D gene. Trimming shortened V by 0 bases and J by 4 bases, and 6 bases separated the two germline ends. Germline V gene lookup returns CDR1 MRHNA and CDR2 SNTAGT. This CDR3 has 14 residues. The CDR3 region is CASSDSSSTGELFF. CDR3 nucleotides: TGTGCCAGCAGTGACTCGAGTAGCACCGGGGAGCTGTTTTTT.

The J gene is TRBJ2-7, the V gene TRBV5-1; TRBD1 agrees at 7 bases. With V trimmed by 0 bases and J by 5 bases, 14 bases remained unmatched. Germline V gene sequence: CDR1 SGHRS, CDR2 YFSETQ. This CDR3 spans 17 amino acids. CDR3 in DNA: TGCGCCAGCAGCTTGGGCCACCTTCCGGGACAGTGGAACGAGCAGTACTTC. Translation gives CASSLGHLPGQWNEQYF.

This clone appeared a few times. The J gene is TRBJ2-1, the V gene TRBV7-2; D may be TRBD1 (5 bases). This CDR3 has 12 residues. V was cut by 3 bases and J by 8 bases, with 8 bases left in between. Germline CDR1 reads SGHTA; CDR2 reads FQGNSA. As DNA, the CDR3 is TGTGCCAGCAGCTTCGCCAGGGATGAGCAGTTCTTC. Protein sequence: CASSFARDEQFF.

The chain links TRBV6-5 to TRBJ2-7; TRBD2 might be the D (6 bases). V shed 0 bases and J shed 3 bases, with 9 bases lying between them. Germline-derived CDR1 and CDR2 are MNHEY and SVGAGI. This CDR3 contains 14 residues. CDR3 DNA sequence: TGTGCCAGCAGTTACTCGAGTAGCGGCTACGAGCAGTACTTC. Translating it yields CASSYSSSGYEQYF.

This clone has just a few counts. The identical CDR3 is also encoded by other nucleotide sequences in the sample. The chain has TRBV7-2 and TRBJ2-4; the match to TRBD1 covers 10 bases. The germline CDR1 and CDR2 sequences are SGHTA and FQGNSA. The CDR3 is made up of 14 amino acids. V shed 1 base, J shed 8 bases, and the junction held 2 bases outside the gene matches. The CDR3 DNA follows: TGTGCCAGCAGCTTAGGACAGGGGGCGGACATTCAGTACTTC. Translated, it gives CASSLGQGADIQYF.

The chain is built from TRBV24-1 and TRBJ2-1; possible D gene TRBD1, 6 bases. The ends were cut back, 3 bases at V and 0 bases at J, with 8 bases in the middle. Germline-derived CDR1 and CDR2 are KGHDR and SFDVKD. The CDR3 covers 15 residues. The CDR3 sequence is CATSDDRHSYNEQFF. CDR3 in DNA: TGTGCCACCAGTGATGACAGGCACTCCTACAATGAGCAGTTCTTC.

This chain uses TRBV9 with TRBJ2-2; TRBD2 aligns across 12 bases. The germline gives CDR1 SGDLS, CDR2 YYNGEE. The J segment lost 5 bases and the V segment lost 2 bases, leaving 10 bases of the junction unmatched. The CDR3 consists of 18 residues. The CDR3 DNA is TGTGCCAGCAGCGTCGACCTAGCGGGAGGGCCCATGACCGGGGAGCTGTTTTTT. This translates into CASSVDLAGGPMTGELFF. Complete variable domain (other parts from reference TRBV9 and TRBJ2-2): DSGVTQTPKHLITATGQRVTLRCSPRSGDLSVYWYQQSLDQGLQFLIQYYNGEERAKGNILERFSAQQFPDLHSELNLSSLELGDSALYFCASSVDLAGGPMTGELFFGEGSRLTVL.

The DNA of the CDR3 is TGTGCCAGCAGCTCCCAGTACGAGCAGTACTTC. This translates into CASSSQYEQYF. The chain uses TRBV3-1 (or the pseudogene TRBV3-2) and TRBJ2-7; D gene uncertain. The CDR3 has 11 amino acids. V lost 5 bases and J lost 4, with 6 bases in between. Germline V gene lookup returns CDR1 LGHDT and CDR2 YNNKEL (reference sequence).

This chain uses TRBV7-2 with TRBJ1-5, with D possibly matching TRBD1 (5 bases). This CDR3 spans 15 amino acids. Germline V lookup: CDR1 SGHTA, CDR2 FQGNSA. With 1 base removed from V and 2 bases from J, the gap between germline ends came to 9 bases. The CDR3 protein is CASSLGVGGNQPQHF. As DNA, the CDR3 is TGTGCCAGCAGCTTAGGGGTAGGGGGCAATCAGCCCCAGCATTTT.

V gene TRBV19 combines with J gene TRBJ2-2, with D perhaps TRBD2 (6 bases). This CDR3 has 15 amino acids. Looked up from germline, CDR1 is LNHDA and CDR2 is SQIVND (reference sequence). V was shortened by 6 bases and J by 1 base, with 12 bases between the two germline ends. CDR3 region: CASSGRLMNTGELFF. The CDR3 DNA reads TGTGCCAGTAGCGGGAGACTGATGAACACCGGGGAGCTGTTTTTT.

This clone was picked up one time. The chain has TRBV10-1 and TRBJ2-7; no definite D call. The CDR3 has 9 residues. Trimming took 10 bases from V and 4 from J, leaving 5 bases between them. Germline V gene sequence: CDR1 WNHNN, CDR2 SYGVQD (reference sequence). CDR3: CANVYEQYF. CDR3 bases: TGCGCCAATGTGTACGAGCAGTACTTC.

The J gene is TRBJ2-6, the V gene TRBV15, with D possibly matching TRBD1 (5 bases). CDR1 is LNHNV, CDR2 YYDKDF, per germline (reference sequence). V was trimmed by 3 bases and J by 0 bases, leaving 6 bases between them. CDR3 length: 15 amino acids. CDR3 DNA sequence: TGTGCCACCAGCAGCAGGGCCTCTGGGGCCAACGTCCTGACTTTC. Amino acids: CATSSRASGANVLTF.

The V and J genes are TRBV29-1 and TRBJ2-1, with 10 bases fitting TRBD2. J was trimmed by 1 base and V by 0 bases; bases with no gene match: 3. Looked up from germline, CDR1 is SQVTM and CDR2 is ANQGSEA. The length of the CDR3 is 16 residues. CDR3 sequence: CSVEEASGRSYNEQFF. As DNA, the CDR3 is TGCAGCGTTGAAGAGGCTAGCGGGAGATCCTACAATGAGCAGTTCTTC.